Listed here are 23 T cell receptor beta chains from one sample, sequenced in a study of vaccination effects on CD4 cells after COVID-19. Antigen-specific CD4+ T cells were first expanded with viral peptide pools by the ViraFEST assay and only then sequenced. Once cultured for approximately eleven days, the cells underwent separation to obtain CD4+ T cells. Nucleocapsid antibody tests were negative, and the vaccine recipients had no prior SARS-CoV-2 infection. These receptors lack a known antigen. The assay was immunoSEQ multiplex PCR, and TCRdb's table has in-frame clones only and misses some. The data show just under 65,000 clones, with 75% seen just once and roughly 4% held by the top ten. Sample: CD4+ T cells from PBMCs cultured with HCoV-OC43 spike peptides, taken before COVID-19 vaccination. Indicated subset: HCoV-OC43 spike overlapping peptide pool stimulation. These receptor sequences come from a human donor who received a COVID-19 vaccine.

The chain uses TRBV6-2 or TRBV6-3 and TRBJ1-5; D is ambiguous. The CDR3 extends over 16 amino acids. V lost 0 bases and J 0 bases, leaving 9 bases between the germline ends. CDR1 is MNHEY, CDR2 SVGEGT, per germline. The CDR3 reads CASSYSVVSSNQPQHF. Here the CDR3 DNA reads TGTGCCAGCAGTTACTCGGTGGTTTCTAGCAATCAGCCCCAGCATTTT.

The rearrangement joins TRBV5-1 to TRBJ2-5, with 8 bases aligning to TRBD2. This CDR3 has 15 residues. Germline loops: CDR1 SGHRS, CDR2 YFSETQ. With 0 bases clipped from V and 5 bases from J, the junction kept 6 bases outside the gene matches. The CDR3 DNA reads TGCGCCAGCAGCTTGGCCGGGACTAGAACGGAGACCCAGTACTTC. It is translated as CASSLAGTRTETQYF.

The chain carries TRBV7-9 and TRBJ2-5; D is possibly TRBD2 (6 bases). V was clipped by 3 bases and J by 1 base, with 9 bases between them. CDR3 length equals 14 residues. Germline V CDR1 and CDR2: SEHNR, FQNEAQ (reference sequence). The CDR3 loop reads CASSLRGTQETQYF. DNA for the CDR3: TGTGCCAGCAGCTTGCGGGGAACCCAAGAGACCCAGTACTTC.

The rearrangement links TRBV6-1 to TRBJ1-5; D is unresolved. CDR3 size: 13 residues. Trimming removed 2 bases from V and 7 bases from J, with 9 bases in between. Per the germline V gene, CDR1 is MNHNS and CDR2 is SASEGT. In nucleotides, the CDR3 is TGTGCCAGCAGTGAACTGAACGGACAGCCCCAGCATTTT. Translating it yields CASSELNGQPQHF.

The chain carries TRBV11-3 and TRBJ2-5, with 9 bases that match TRBD1. Trimming took 5 bases from V and 4 from J; bases not matched to a gene: 8. This CDR3 spans 15 amino acids. Germline V gene lookup returns CDR1 SGHNT and CDR2 YENEEA. CDR3 DNA sequence: TGTGCCAGCAGCACTCGGGACAGGGTGAGAGAGACCCAGTACTTC. Protein product: CASSTRDRVRETQYF.

The V call is TRBV12-3 or TRBV12-4, the J call TRBJ1-1, with D unclear. The V gene lost 6 bases and the J gene lost 1 base, with 9 bases spanning the gap. The CDR3 is 13 amino acids. The CDR3 loop reads CASRLTTNTEAFF. For the CDR3, the DNA is TGTGCCAGCAGATTGACCACGAACACTGAAGCTTTCTTT.

V gene TRBV9 combines with J gene TRBJ1-2, with 10 bases fitting TRBD1. This CDR3 is built from 18 residues. The V gene end was trimmed by 5 bases and the J gene end by 0 bases; junction bases not matched to a gene: 13. The germline gives CDR1 SGDLS, CDR2 YYNGEE. The CDR3 spells CASSRQGAPLSANYGYTF. The CDR3 DNA reads TGTGCCAGCAGTAGACAGGGGGCGCCACTTTCTGCTAACTATGGCTACACCTTC.

The chain recombines TRBV28 with TRBJ1-2; possible D gene TRBD1, 5 bases. CDR1 and CDR2 from the germline V gene are MDHEN and SYDVKM. This CDR3 is built from 14 residues. V was shortened by 5 bases and J by 6 bases, with 16 bases between the two germline ends. In DNA form, the CDR3 reads TGTGCCAGCAGTATCCTTCTGGGGGGAGATGGCTACACCTTC. Amino acids: CASSILLGGDGYTF.

This clone was observed a handful of times. The J gene is TRBJ2-6, the V gene TRBV11-3; D possibly corresponds to TRBD1 (6 bases). Looked up from germline, CDR1 is SGHNT and CDR2 is YENEEA. Trimming took off 5 bases at V and 1 base at J, with 6 bases between the two ends. The CDR3 loop spans 14 amino acids. The CDR3 spells CASSTGSGANVLTF. CDR3 in DNA: TGTGCCAGCAGCACAGGGTCTGGGGCCAACGTCCTGACTTTC.

The V call is TRBV6-2 or TRBV6-3, the J call TRBJ2-7, with 7 bases lining up with TRBD1. The CDR3 sequence is 15 residues long. V gave up 5 bases and J gave up 2 bases; unmatched junction bases: 9. Germline V gives CDR1 MNHEY, CDR2 SVGEGT. CDR3 DNA sequence: TGTGCCAGCAGTGGTGCCGGGACAGCAACCTACGAGCAGTACGTC. This encodes CASSGAGTATYEQYV.

The chain combines TRBV25-1 with TRBJ1-2; no reliable D call. Looked up from germline, CDR1 is MGHDK and CDR2 is SYGVNS. V was clipped by 3 bases and J by 4 bases, with 12 bases between them. The length of the CDR3 is 14 residues. CDR3 in amino acids: CASSDFQVAYGYTF. In DNA form, the CDR3 reads TGTGCCAGCAGTGATTTCCAGGTGGCCTATGGCTACACCTTC.

The CDR3 region has the DNA TGCAGCGTTGAGGCAGGGAATGAAAAACTGTTTTTT. The encoded protein is CSVEAGNEKLFF. The chain carries TRBV29-1 and TRBJ1-4; possibly TRBD1 for D (5 bases). The CDR3 has 12 residues. V dropped 3 bases and J dropped 5 bases, with 7 bases sitting between them. CDR1 is SQVTM, CDR2 ANQGSEA, per germline. The variable domain in full, completed from reference TRBV29-1 and TRBJ1-4, reads SAVISQKPSRDICQRGTSLTIQCQVDSQVTMMFWYRQQPGQSLTLIATANQGSEATYESGFVIDKFPISRPNLTFSTLTVSNMSPEDSSIYLCSVEAGNEKLFFGSGTQLSVL.

The genes are TRBV4-1 and TRBJ1-2, with 10 bases matching TRBD1. The junction had 6 bases not matched to a gene; V was cut back by 4 bases and J by 4 bases. The CDR3 sequence is 15 residues long. Germline assignment: CDR1 MGHRA and CDR2 YSYEKL. The DNA of the CDR3 is TGCGCCAGCAGCCTGGGACAGGGGATCAGCTATGGCTACACCTTC. Translation gives CASSLGQGISYGYTF.

The chain uses TRBV6-5 and TRBJ1-1; maybe TRBD1 (6 bases). Trimming left V 6 bases short and J 6 bases short, with 17 bases between. Germline assignment: CDR1 MNHEY and CDR2 SVGAGI. The CDR3 has 14 residues. CDR3 region: CASSRGRGFPEAFF. The CDR3 DNA reads TGTGCCAGCAGCCGGGGGCGCGGTTTTCCTGAAGCTTTCTTT.

CDR3 protein: CASSKWTEAQYF. As DNA, the CDR3 is TGTGCCAGCAGCAAATGGACTGAGGCGCAGTATTTT. The rearrangement links TRBV6-2 or TRBV6-3 to TRBJ2-3; D may be TRBD2 (5 bases). The V end was cut by 6 bases, the J end by 10 bases, with 14 bases between. The germline CDR1 and CDR2 sequences are MNHEY and SVGEGT. The CDR3 runs 12 residues.

The rearrangement uses TRBV7-9 and TRBJ1-2, with 10 bases identical to TRBD1. The CDR3 extends over 15 amino acids. The V segment lost 6 bases and the J segment 0 bases; nucleotides outside the gene matches: 4. CDR1 SEHNR and CDR2 FQNEAQ come from the germline V gene (reference sequence). CDR3 nucleotide sequence: TGTGCCAGCAGACCCGACAGGGGGCCTAACTATGGCTACACCTTC. Encoded protein: CASRPDRGPNYGYTF.

The rearrangement uses TRBV7-4 and TRBJ2-7, with a tentative D call TRBD1 (5 bases). The V gene's germline CDR1 is SGHVT and CDR2 SQSDAQ. CDR3 size: 14 residues. V gave up 0 bases and J gave up 0 bases, with 6 bases separating them. In DNA, the CDR3 is TGTGCCAGCAGCTTAGCGACAGTCTCCTACGAGCAGTACGTC. As protein: CASSLATVSYEQYV.

The table lists this clone with a few counts. The J gene is TRBJ2-2, the V gene TRBV24-1, with D unclear. Germline V gene data show CDR1 as KGHDR and CDR2 as SFDVKD. The CDR3 is 16 residues long. Trimming took off 2 bases at V and 2 bases at J, with 11 bases between the two ends. For the CDR3, the DNA is TGTGCCACCAGTGATTGGAAGGTAACTAACACCGGGGAGCTGTTTTTT. This encodes CATSDWKVTNTGELFF.

The chain employs TRBV19 and TRBJ2-1; a possible D gene is TRBD1 (6 bases). Germline CDR1 is LNHDA and CDR2 is SQIVND (reference sequence). CDR3 length equals 15 residues. The V gene lost 8 bases and the J gene lost 4 bases, with 18 bases spanning the gap. In DNA, the CDR3 is TGTGCCAGTTCAACCGGGACACGGGGTTACAATGAGCAGTTCTTC. Encoded protein: CASSTGTRGYNEQFF.

This chain connects TRBV7-2 to TRBJ2-3; D perhaps matches TRBD2 (7 bases). CDR3 length: 15 residues. The V gene's germline CDR1 is SGHTA and CDR2 FQGNSA. V lost 2 bases, J lost 1 base, and 10 bases lay in between. CDR3 region: CASSLIGGRTDTQYF. The CDR3 DNA follows: TGTGCCAGCAGCTTAATCGGGGGGCGCACAGATACGCAGTATTTT.

The rearrangement uses TRBV12-3 or TRBV12-4 and TRBJ1-2, with D unclear. The ends were cut back, 5 bases at V and 3 bases at J, with 7 bases in the middle. CDR3 length equals 12 residues. This chain's CDR3 is CASSQRDYGYTF. In DNA, the CDR3 is TGTGCCAGCAGTCAGAGGGACTATGGCTACACCTTC.

The J gene is TRBJ1-2, the V gene TRBV6-6, with D uncertain. The V gene's germline CDR1 is MNHNY and CDR2 SVGAGI (reference sequence). This CDR3 contains 13 residues. V was pared by 2 bases and J by 3 bases, with 7 bases between. The CDR3 is CASSYEEDYGYTF. The CDR3 DNA reads TGTGCCAGCAGTTACGAGGAGGACTATGGCTACACCTTC.

The chain employs TRBV6-4 and TRBJ1-5, with D possibly matching TRBD1 (6 bases). The V gene's germline CDR1 is MRHNA and CDR2 SNTAGT. V gave up 3 bases and J gave up 6 bases, with 15 bases separating them. The CDR3 is 15 amino acids. The CDR3 protein is CASSEMMGAGQPQHF. As DNA, the CDR3 is TGTGCCAGCAGTGAAATGATGGGGGCGGGTCAGCCCCAGCATTTT.